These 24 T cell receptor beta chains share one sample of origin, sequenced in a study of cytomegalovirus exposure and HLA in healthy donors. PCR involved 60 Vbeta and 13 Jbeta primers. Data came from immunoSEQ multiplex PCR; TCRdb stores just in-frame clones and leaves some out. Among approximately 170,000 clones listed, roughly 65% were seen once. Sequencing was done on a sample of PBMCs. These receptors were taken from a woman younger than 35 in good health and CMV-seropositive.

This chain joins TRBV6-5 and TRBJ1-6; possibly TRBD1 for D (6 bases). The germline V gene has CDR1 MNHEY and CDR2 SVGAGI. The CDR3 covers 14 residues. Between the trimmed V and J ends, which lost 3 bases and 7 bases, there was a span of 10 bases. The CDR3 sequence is CASSYPGQNSPLHF. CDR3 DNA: TGTGCCAGCAGTTATCCCGGACAGAATTCACCCCTCCACTTT.

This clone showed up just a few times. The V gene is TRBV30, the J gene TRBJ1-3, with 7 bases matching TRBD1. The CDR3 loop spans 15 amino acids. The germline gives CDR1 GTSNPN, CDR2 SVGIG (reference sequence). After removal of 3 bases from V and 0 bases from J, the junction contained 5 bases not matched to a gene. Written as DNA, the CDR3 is TGTGCCTGGAGGGGAACAGGGGCCTCTGGAAACACCATATATTTT. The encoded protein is CAWRGTGASGNTIYF.

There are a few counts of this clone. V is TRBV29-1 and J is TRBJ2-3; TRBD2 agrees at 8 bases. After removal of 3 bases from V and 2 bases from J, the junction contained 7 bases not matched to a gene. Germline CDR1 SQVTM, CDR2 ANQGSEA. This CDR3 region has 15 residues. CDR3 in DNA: TGCAGCGTTGATCAGGCTAGCGGGTTCACAGATACGCAGTATTTT. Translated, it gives CSVDQASGFTDTQYF.

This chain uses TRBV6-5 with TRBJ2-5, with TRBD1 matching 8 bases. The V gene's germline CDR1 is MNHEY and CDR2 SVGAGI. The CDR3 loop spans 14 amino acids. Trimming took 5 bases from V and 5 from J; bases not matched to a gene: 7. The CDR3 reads CASSPGQGRETQYF. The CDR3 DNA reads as TGTGCCAGCAGTCCTGGACAGGGCAGGGAGACCCAGTACTTC.

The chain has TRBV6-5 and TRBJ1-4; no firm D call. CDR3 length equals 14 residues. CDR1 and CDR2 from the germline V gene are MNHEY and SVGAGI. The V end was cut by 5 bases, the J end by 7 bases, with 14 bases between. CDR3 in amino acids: CASSGVGEGEKLFF. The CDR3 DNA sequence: TGTGCCAGCAGTGGCGTCGGGGAGGGTGAAAAACTGTTTTTT.

The CDR3 reads CASSLNKQRGYTF. The CDR3 DNA sequence: TGTGCCAGCAGCCTAAATAAACAGCGGGGCTACACCTTC. The chain links TRBV11-2 to TRBJ1-2; no definite D call. V lost 5 bases and J lost 8, with 15 bases in between. From germline, CDR1 is SGHAT and CDR2 FQNNGV. This CDR3 is built from 13 residues.

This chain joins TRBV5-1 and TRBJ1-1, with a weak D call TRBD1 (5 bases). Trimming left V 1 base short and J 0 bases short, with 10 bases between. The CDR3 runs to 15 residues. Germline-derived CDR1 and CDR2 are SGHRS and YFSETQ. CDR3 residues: CASSLYQGMNTEAFF. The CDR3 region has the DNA TGCGCCAGCAGCTTGTATCAGGGAATGAACACTGAAGCTTTCTTT. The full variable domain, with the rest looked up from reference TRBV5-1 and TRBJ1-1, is KAGVTQTPRYLIKTRGQQVTLSCSPISGHRSVSWYQQTPGQGLQFLFEYFSETQRNKGNFPGRFSGRQFSNSRSEMNVSTLELGDSALYLCASSLYQGMNTEAFFGQGTRLTVV.

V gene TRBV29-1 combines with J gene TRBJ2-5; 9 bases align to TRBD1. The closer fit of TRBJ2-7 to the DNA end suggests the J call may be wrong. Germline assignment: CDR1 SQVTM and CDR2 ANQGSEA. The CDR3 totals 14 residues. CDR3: CSVGTGGEGYEQYF. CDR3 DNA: TGCAGCGTGGGCACAGGGGGCGAGGGCTACGAGCAGTACTTC.

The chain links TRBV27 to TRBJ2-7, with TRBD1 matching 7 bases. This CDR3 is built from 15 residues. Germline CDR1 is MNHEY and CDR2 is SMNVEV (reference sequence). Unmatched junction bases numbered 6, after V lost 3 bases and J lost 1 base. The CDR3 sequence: CASSFEGRGSYEQYF. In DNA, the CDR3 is TGTGCCAGCAGTTTCGAAGGCAGGGGGTCCTACGAGCAGTACTTC.

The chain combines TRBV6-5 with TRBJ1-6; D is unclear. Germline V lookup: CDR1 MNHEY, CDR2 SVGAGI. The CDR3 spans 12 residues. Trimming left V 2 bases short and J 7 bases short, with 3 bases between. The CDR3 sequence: CASSYPNSPLHF. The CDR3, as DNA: TGTGCCAGCAGTTACCCAAATTCACCCCTCCACTTT.

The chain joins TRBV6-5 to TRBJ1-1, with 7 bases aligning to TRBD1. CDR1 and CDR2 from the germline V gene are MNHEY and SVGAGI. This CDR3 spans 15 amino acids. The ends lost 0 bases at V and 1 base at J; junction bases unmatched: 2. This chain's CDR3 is CASSYSQGGNTEAFF. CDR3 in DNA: TGTGCCAGCAGTTACTCGCAGGGGGGGAACACTGAAGCTTTCTTT.

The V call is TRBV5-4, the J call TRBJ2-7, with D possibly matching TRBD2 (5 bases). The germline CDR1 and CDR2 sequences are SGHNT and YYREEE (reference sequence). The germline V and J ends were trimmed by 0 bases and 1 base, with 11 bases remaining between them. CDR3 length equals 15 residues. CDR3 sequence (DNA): TGTGCCAGCAGCTTGGGTTCGGGGTCATCCTACGAGCAGTACTTC. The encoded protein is CASSLGSGSSYEQYF.

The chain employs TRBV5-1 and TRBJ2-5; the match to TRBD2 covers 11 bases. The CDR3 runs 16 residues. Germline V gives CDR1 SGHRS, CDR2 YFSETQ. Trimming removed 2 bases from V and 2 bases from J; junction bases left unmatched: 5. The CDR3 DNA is TGCGCCAGCAGCTTCTTAGCGGGGGGGCAGCAAGAGACCCAGTACTTC. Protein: CASSFLAGGQQETQYF.

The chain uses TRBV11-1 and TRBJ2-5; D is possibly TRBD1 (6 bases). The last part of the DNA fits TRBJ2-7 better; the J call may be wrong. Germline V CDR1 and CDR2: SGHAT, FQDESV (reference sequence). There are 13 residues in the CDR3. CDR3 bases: TGTGCCAGCACTGACCGGGACACCTACGAGCAGTACTTC. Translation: CASTDRDTYEQYF.

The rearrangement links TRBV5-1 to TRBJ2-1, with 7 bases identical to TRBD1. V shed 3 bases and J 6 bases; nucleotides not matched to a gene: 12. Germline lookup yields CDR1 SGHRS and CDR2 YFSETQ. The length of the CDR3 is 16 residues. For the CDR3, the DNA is TGCGCCAGCAGCTACTCCCCGCCAGGGGGTCCCAATGAGCAGTTCTTC. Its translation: CASSYSPPGGPNEQFF.

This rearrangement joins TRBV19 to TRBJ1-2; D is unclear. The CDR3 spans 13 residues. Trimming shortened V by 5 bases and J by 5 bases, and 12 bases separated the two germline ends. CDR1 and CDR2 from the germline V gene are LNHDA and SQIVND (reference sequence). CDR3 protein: CASSYTDVYGYTF. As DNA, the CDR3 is TGTGCCAGTAGTTATACAGACGTTTATGGCTACACCTTC.

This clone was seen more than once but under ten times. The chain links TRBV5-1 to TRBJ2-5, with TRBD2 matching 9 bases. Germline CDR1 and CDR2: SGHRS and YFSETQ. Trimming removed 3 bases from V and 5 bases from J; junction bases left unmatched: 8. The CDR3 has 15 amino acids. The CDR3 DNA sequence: TGCGCCAGCAGCTACTATAGCGGGAGTTGGGAGACCCAGTACTTC. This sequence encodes CASSYYSGSWETQYF. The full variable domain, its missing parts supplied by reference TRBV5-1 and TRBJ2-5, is KAGVTQTPRYLIKTRGQQVTLSCSPISGHRSVSWYQQTPGQGLQFLFEYFSETQRNKGNFPGRFSGRQFSNSRSEMNVSTLELGDSALYLCASSYYSGSWETQYFGPGTRLLVL.

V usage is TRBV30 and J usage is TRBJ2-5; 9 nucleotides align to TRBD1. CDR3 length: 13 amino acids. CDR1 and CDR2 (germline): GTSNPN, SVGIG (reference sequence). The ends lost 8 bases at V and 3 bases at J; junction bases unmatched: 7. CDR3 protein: CAGYGTGKETQYF. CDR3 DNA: TGTGCCGGATACGGGACAGGGAAAGAGACCCAGTACTTC.

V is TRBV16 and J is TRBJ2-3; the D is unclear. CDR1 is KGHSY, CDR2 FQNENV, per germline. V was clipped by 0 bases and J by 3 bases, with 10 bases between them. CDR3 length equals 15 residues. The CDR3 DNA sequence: TGTGCCAGCAGCCAATCTGGCCCGTCGACAGATACGCAGTATTTT. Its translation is CASSQSGPSTDTQYF.

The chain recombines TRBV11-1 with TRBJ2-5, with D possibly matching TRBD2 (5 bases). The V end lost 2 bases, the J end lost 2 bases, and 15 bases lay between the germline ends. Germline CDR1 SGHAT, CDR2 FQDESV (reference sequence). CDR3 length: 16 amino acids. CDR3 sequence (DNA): TGTGCCAGCAGCTTAATGGCGGGTTGGAGGCAAGAGACCCAGTACTTC. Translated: CASSLMAGWRQETQYF.

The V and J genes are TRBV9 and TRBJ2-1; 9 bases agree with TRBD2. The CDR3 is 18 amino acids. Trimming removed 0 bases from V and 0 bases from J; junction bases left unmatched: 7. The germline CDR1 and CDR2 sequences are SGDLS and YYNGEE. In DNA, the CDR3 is TGTGCCAGCAGCGTAGAAGCGGGGGGCCCGCACTCCTACAATGAGCAGTTCTTC. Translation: CASSVEAGGPHSYNEQFF. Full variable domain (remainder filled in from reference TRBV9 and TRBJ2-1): DSGVTQTPKHLITATGQRVTLRCSPRSGDLSVYWYQQSLDQGLQFLIQYYNGEERAKGNILERFSAQQFPDLHSELNLSSLELGDSALYFCASSVEAGGPHSYNEQFFGPGTRLTVL.

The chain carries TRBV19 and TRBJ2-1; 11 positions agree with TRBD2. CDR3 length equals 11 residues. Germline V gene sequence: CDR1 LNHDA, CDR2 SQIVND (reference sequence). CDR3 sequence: CSSGRYNEQFF. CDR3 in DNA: TGTTCTAGCGGGAGGTACAATGAGCAGTTCTTC.

CDR3 region: CASSQRLAGILNTGELFF. The CDR3 DNA follows: TGTGCCAGCAGCCAACGTCTAGCGGGGATTCTAAACACCGGGGAGCTGTTTTTT. This rearrangement joins TRBV4-2 to TRBJ2-2; 9 bases line up with TRBD2. V was pared by 2 bases and J by 2 bases, with 9 bases of the junction left unmatched. The CDR3 spans 18 residues. Germline values: CDR1 LGHNA, CDR2 YNFKEQ.

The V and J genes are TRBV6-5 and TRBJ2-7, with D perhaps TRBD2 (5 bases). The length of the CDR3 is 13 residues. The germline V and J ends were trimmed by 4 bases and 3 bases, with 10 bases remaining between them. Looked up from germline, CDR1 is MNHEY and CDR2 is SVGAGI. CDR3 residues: CASSLRGSYEQYF. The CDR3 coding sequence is TGTGCCAGCAGTTTGAGAGGGAGCTACGAGCAGTACTTC.